Listed here are 11 T cell receptor beta chains from one sample, sequenced in a study of tumor-infiltrating lymphocytes in localized non-small cell lung cancer. Data came from immunoSEQ multiplex PCR; TCRdb stores just in-frame clones and leaves some out. The sample shows 15,000 to 20,000 clones, more than 70% of them seen only once. Sequencing input: uninvolved lung tissue not adjacent to the tumor. These receptors were obtained from a human donor with non-small cell lung cancer.

V is TRBV4-2 and J is TRBJ1-3; maybe TRBD1 (6 bases). Germline V gene data show CDR1 as LGHNA and CDR2 as YNFKEQ. There are 17 residues in the CDR3. V was cut by 0 bases and J by 1 base, with 13 bases left in between. CDR3 protein: CASSQDLGGRSGNTIYF. The CDR3 nucleotides are TGTGCCAGCAGCCAAGATCTCGGGGGGCGGTCTGGAAACACCATATATTTT.

The chain joins TRBV27 to TRBJ1-4; 7 nucleotides agree with TRBD1. CDR3 size: 13 residues. J lost 12 bases, V lost 4 bases, and 8 bases had no gene match. Germline assignment: CDR1 MNHEY and CDR2 SMNVEV (reference sequence). The CDR3 DNA sequence: TGTGCCAGCAGTTCCGCCACTACAGGGGAACTGTTTTTT. Residues: CASSSATTGELFF.

The chain recombines TRBV5-8 with TRBJ2-5; TRBD2 matches at 7 bases. CDR3 length equals 13 residues. Germline assignment: CDR1 SGHTS and CDR2 YDEGEE. CDR3 DNA: TGTACTCCCGGGGGAGGGTTCCAAGAGACCCAGTACTTC. Translation: CTPGGGFQETQYF.

CDR3 sequence reads: CASSSTPARDQPQHF. In DNA form, the CDR3 reads TGTGCCAGCAGCTCAACGCCCGCGAGGGATCAGCCCCAGCATTTT. J is TRBJ1-5 and V is TRBV11-2; D unclear. The CDR3 contains 15 residues. V was pared by 4 bases and J by 5 bases, with 15 bases between. Germline assignment: CDR1 SGHAT and CDR2 FQNNGV. Full variable domain (rest looked up from reference TRBV11-2 and TRBJ1-5): EAGVAQSPRYKIIEKRQSVAFWCNPISGHATLYWYQQILGQGPKLLIQFQNNGVVDDSQLPKDRFSAERLKGVDSTLKIQPAKLEDSAVYLCASSSTPARDQPQHFGDGTRLSIL.

This clone was recorded a few times. This sequence joins TRBV7-2 and TRBJ2-3; no clear D gene. V was clipped by 0 bases and J by 2 bases, with 3 bases between them. The CDR3 is made up of 13 amino acids. Germline V gene lookup returns CDR1 SGHTA and CDR2 FQGNSA. DNA of the CDR3: TGTGCCAGCAGCTTAGCGATCACAGATACGCAGTATTTT. Translating gives CASSLAITDTQYF.

This clone is classed as medium-sized. This rearrangement joins TRBV6-1 to TRBJ2-7; 13 bases map to TRBD2. The germline V gene has CDR1 MNHNS and CDR2 SASEGT. There are 15 residues in the CDR3. The J segment lost 2 bases and the V segment lost 3 bases, leaving 1 base of the junction unmatched. For the CDR3, the DNA is TGTGCCAGCAGTGATGGACTAGCGGGAGCCTACGAGCAGTACTTC. It codes for CASSDGLAGAYEQYF.

The chain couples TRBV5-1 to TRBJ2-3; TRBD2 aligns across 12 bases. Germline V CDR1 and CDR2: SGHRS, YFSETQ. This CDR3 spans 15 amino acids. Trimming cost V 9 bases and J 2 bases; bases outside gene matches: 7. The CDR3 nucleotides are TGCGCCACCCGGACTAGCGGGACCCTCACAGATACGCAGTATTTT. Translated, it gives CATRTSGTLTDTQYF.

In its sample, this clone was seen a few times. This chain joins TRBV6-1 and TRBJ1-1; D is uncertain. Germline CDR1 reads MNHNS; CDR2 reads SASEGT. The CDR3 length is 13 residues. V was pared by 4 bases and J by 4 bases, with 10 bases between. The CDR3: CASSVGPVTEAFF. CDR3 bases: TGTGCCAGCAGTGTGGGCCCGGTCACTGAAGCTTTCTTT.

The CDR3 reads CASSRQLMNTEAFF. CDR3 nucleotide sequence: TGTGCCAGCAGCCGACAGTTAATGAACACTGAAGCTTTCTTT. This chain links TRBV11-1 with TRBJ1-1, with D possibly being TRBD1 (5 bases). V was shortened by 5 bases and J by 0 bases, with 10 bases between the two germline ends. This CDR3 spans 14 amino acids. Germline CDR1 reads SGHAT; CDR2 reads FQDESV (reference sequence).

This rearrangement joins TRBV5-4 to TRBJ1-2; D uncertain. Per the germline V gene, CDR1 is SGHNT and CDR2 is YYREEE (reference sequence). The V end was cut by 4 bases, the J end by 4 bases, with 5 bases between. The CDR3 covers 11 residues. The CDR3 loop is CASSRAYGYTF. The CDR3 region has the DNA TGTGCCAGCAGCCGCGCCTATGGCTACACCTTC.

The rearrangement links TRBV5-1 to TRBJ1-1; D not resolved. The CDR3 consists of 15 residues. Trimming shortened V by 2 bases and J by 0 bases, and 11 bases separated the two germline ends. Germline V gene sequence: CDR1 SGHRS, CDR2 YFSETQ. The CDR3 region has the DNA TGCGCCAGCAGCTTCGGCAGCAACATGAACACTGAAGCTTTCTTT. It yields the protein CASSFGSNMNTEAFF.